This T cell receptor beta chain was identified during a study of T cell responses to AZD1222 COVID-19 vaccine. Study results and limitations: Clonal diversity was possibly underestimated; the donors were predominantly white British and more often female. With two AZD1222 doses given, Spike-specific TCR breadth and depth both rose.

Germline V gene lookup returns CDR1 MGHRA and CDR2 YSYEKL. The ends were cut back, 6 bases at V and 0 bases at J, with 9 bases in the middle. There are 15 residues in the CDR3. Concerning this clone: No antigen is known for it.

TCRdb keeps only in-frame clones here, not all; method: immunoSEQ multiplex PCR. The sample consists of some 150,000 clones, 75% to 90% of them appearing once. The sequence derives from an adult in good health. The V call is TRBV4-1, the J call TRBJ2-6, with D perhaps TRBD1 (5 bases). The sample here was peripheral blood, taken on day 0 of MenACWY control vaccination. CDR3 nucleotide sequence: TGCGCCAGCAGTCCCCAGGGCTCTGGGGCCAACGTCCTGACTTTC. Amino acid sequence: CASSPQGSGANVLTF.